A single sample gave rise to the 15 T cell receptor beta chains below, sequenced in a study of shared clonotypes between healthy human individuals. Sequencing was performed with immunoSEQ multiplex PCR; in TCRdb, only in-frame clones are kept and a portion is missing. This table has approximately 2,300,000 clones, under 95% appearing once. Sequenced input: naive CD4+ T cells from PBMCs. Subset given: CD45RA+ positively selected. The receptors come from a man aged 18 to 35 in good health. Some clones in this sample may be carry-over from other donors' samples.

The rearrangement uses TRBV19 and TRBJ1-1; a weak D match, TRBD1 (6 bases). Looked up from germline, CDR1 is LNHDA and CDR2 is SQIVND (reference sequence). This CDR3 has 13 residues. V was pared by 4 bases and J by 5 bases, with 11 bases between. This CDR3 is CASSTTQGTEAFF. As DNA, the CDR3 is TGTGCCAGTAGTACGACACAGGGAACTGAAGCTTTCTTT. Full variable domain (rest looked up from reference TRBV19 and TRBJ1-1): DGGITQSPKYLFRKEGQNVTLSCEQNLNHDAMYWYRQDPGQGLRLIYYSQIVNDFQKGDIAEGYSVSREKKESFPLTVTSAQKNPTAFYLCASSTTQGTEAFFGQGTRLTVV.

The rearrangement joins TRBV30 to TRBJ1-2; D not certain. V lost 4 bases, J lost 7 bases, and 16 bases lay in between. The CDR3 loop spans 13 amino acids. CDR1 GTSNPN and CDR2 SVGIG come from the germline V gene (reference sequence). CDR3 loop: CAWIRSSPGGYTF. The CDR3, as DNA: TGTGCCTGGATCCGGTCCTCCCCTGGTGGCTACACCTTC.

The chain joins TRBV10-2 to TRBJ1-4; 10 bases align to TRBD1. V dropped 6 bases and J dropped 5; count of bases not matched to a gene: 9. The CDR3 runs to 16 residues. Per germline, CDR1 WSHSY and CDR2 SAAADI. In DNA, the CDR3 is TGCGCCAGCAGCCGTTATGGACAGGGGGTAAATGAAAAACTGTTTTTT. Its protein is CASSRYGQGVNEKLFF.

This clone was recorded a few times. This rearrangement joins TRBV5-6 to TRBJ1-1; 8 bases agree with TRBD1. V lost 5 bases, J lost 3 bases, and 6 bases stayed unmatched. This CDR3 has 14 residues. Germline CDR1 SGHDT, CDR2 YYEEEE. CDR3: CASSPDRVDTEAFF. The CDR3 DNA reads TGTGCCAGCAGTCCGGACAGGGTAGACACTGAAGCTTTCTTT.

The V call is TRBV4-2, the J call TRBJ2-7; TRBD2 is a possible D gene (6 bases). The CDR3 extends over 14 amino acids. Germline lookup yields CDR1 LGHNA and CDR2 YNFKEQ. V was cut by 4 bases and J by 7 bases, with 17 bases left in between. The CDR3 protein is CASSPPGRPGEQYF. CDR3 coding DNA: TGTGCCAGCAGCCCTCCCGGGAGACCGGGGGAGCAGTACTTC.

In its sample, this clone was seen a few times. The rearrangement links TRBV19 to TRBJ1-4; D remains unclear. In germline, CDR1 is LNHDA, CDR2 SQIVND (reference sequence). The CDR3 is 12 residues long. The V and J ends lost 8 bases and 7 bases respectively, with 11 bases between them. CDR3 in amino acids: CASQRGFEKLFF. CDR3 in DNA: TGTGCCAGTCAACGGGGTTTTGAAAAACTGTTTTTT.

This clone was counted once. The CDR3 DNA reads as TGTGCCAGCTCACCACCTCAGGGAGGATCCTACAATGAGCAGTTCTTC. Amino acid sequence: CASSPPQGGSYNEQFF. V and J are TRBV18 and TRBJ2-1; TRBD2 might be the D (6 bases). The CDR3 has 16 residues. The germline V and J ends were trimmed by 0 bases and 1 base, with 10 bases remaining between them. CDR1 and CDR2 (germline): KGHSH, LQKENI. Using reference TRBV18 and TRBJ2-1 for the parts outside the CDR3, the full variable domain is NAGVMQNPRHLVRRRGQEARLRCSPMKGHSHVYWYRQLPEEGLKFMVYLQKENIIDESGMPKERFSAEFPKEGPSILRIQQVVRGDSAAYFCASSPPQGGSYNEQFFGPGTRLTVL.

The CDR3 sequence: CASSPGGTGHQPQHF. CDR3 sequence (DNA): TGTGCCAGCTCACCAGGCGGGACAGGGCATCAGCCCCAGCATTTT. The rearrangement uses TRBV18 and TRBJ1-5; 9 positions match TRBD1. Germline values: CDR1 KGHSH, CDR2 LQKENI. The ends lost 2 bases at V and 5 bases at J; junction bases unmatched: 4. This CDR3 contains 15 residues.

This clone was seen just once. In DNA form, the CDR3 reads TGCGCCAGCAGGCAGGGGGCCAGCACAGATACGCAGTATTTT. Amino acid sequence: CASRQGASTDTQYF. This chain uses TRBV5-1 with TRBJ2-3; 8 positions match TRBD1. Trimming took 5 bases from V and 0 from J; bases not matched to a gene: 2. Germline CDR1 SGHRS, CDR2 YFSETQ. The CDR3 sequence is 14 residues long. Full variable domain (missing parts from reference TRBV5-1 and TRBJ2-3): KAGVTQTPRYLIKTRGQQVTLSCSPISGHRSVSWYQQTPGQGLQFLFEYFSETQRNKGNFPGRFSGRQFSNSRSEMNVSTLELGDSALYLCASRQGASTDTQYFGPGTRLTVL.

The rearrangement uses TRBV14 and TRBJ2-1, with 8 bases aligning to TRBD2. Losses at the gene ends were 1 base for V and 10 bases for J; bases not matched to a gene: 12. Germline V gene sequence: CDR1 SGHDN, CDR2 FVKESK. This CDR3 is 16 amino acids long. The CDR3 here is CASSQALAGRGVEQFF. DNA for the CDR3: TGTGCCAGCAGCCAAGCGCTAGCGGGCCGTGGGGTAGAGCAGTTCTTC.

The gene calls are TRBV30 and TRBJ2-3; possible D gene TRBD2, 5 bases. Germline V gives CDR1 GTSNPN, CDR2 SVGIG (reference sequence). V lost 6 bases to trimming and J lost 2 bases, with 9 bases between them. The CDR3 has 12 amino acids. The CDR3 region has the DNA TGTGCCTGCTGGGGAGCCACAGATACGCAGTATTTT. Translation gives CACWGATDTQYF. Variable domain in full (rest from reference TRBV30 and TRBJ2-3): SQTIHQWPATLVQPVGSPLSLECTVEGTSNPNLYWYRQAAGRGLQLLFYSVGIGQISSEVPQNLSASRPQDRQFILSSKKLLLSDSGFYLCACWGATDTQYFGPGTRLTVL.

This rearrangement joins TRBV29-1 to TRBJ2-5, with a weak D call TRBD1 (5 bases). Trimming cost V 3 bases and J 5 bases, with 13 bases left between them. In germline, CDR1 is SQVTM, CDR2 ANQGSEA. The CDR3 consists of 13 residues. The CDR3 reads CSVEKGIGETQYF. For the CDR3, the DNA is TGCAGCGTTGAGAAGGGGATTGGGGAGACCCAGTACTTC.

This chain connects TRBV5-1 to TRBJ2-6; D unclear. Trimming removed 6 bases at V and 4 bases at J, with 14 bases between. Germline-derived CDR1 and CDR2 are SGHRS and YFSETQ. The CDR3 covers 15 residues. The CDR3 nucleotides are TGCGCCAGCACCACGACCTCAACCGGGGCCAACGTCCTGACTTTC. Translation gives CASTTTSTGANVLTF.

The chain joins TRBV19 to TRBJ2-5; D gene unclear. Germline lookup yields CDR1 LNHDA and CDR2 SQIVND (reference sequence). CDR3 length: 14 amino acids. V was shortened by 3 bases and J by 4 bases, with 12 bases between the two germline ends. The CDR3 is CASSIQAGGETQYF. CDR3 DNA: TGTGCCAGTAGTATCCAGGCCGGTGGAGAGACCCAGTACTTC.

CDR3 bases: TGTGCCAGCAGCGTATCCCCGTCAGGGCCATCGAACGAAAAACTGTTTTTT. It specifies CASSVSPSGPSNEKLFF. The chain links TRBV9 to TRBJ1-4; TRBD1 is a possible D gene (5 bases). V was trimmed by 1 base and J by 8 bases, leaving 21 bases between them. Germline CDR1 and CDR2: SGDLS and YYNGEE. The CDR3 loop spans 17 amino acids.